Listed here is a single T cell receptor (beta chain). Unique molecular identifiers were used to barcode this TCRbeta library. MiXCR, applied by TCRdb to the PCR reads, yields one record per CDR3 protein. The profile shows more than 450,000 distinct CDR3 sequences, 18% of them singletons. These data come from a study of T-cell reconstitution after alpha-beta-depleted transplantation in children. The clonotype comes from a human donor who donated a stem cell graft to a child with acute lymphoblastic leukemia. The input for sequencing was PBMCs from the stem cell graft donor, taken from the stem cell graft.

CDR3 nucleotides: TGTGCCAGCAGCTTACAGGCGATGACCTACGAGCAGTACTTC. Translating gives CASSLQAMTYEQYF. This chain uses TRBV7-8 with TRBJ2-7, with unresolved D. The V end lost 2 bases, the J end lost 2 bases, and 10 bases lay between the germline ends. The CDR3 has 14 residues. Germline V gives CDR1 SGHVS, CDR2 FQNEAQ.